The clone carrying this TCR beta chain was seen repeatedly, ten times or more. Germline CDR1 is DFQATT and CDR2 is SNEGSKA (reference sequence). Between the trimmed V and J ends, which lost 3 bases and 6 bases, there was a span of 10 bases. This CDR3 contains 12 residues. TCRbeta library preparation incorporated unique molecular identifiers. TCRdb recomputed calls from the PCR reads with MiXCR, one row per CDR3 protein. Of hundreds of thousands of distinct CDR3 sequences listed, roughly 15% are singletons. This sample is drawn from a study of T-cell reconstitution after alpha-beta-depleted transplantation in children.

This clonotype was sampled from a human donor who donated a stem cell graft to a child with acute myeloid leukemia. Sequencing was performed on PBMCs from the stem cell graft donor, taken from the stem cell graft. This chain uses TRBV20-1 with TRBJ2-3, with no clear D. CDR3 nucleotide sequence: TGCAGTGCTAGGGCCATTCGGGATACGCAGTATTTT. Protein: CSARAIRDTQYF.